What follows are 20 T cell receptor beta chains derived from one specimen sequenced in a study of STAT5B mutations in CD4+ large granular lymphocyte leukemia. Data came from immunoSEQ multiplex PCR; TCRdb stores just in-frame clones and leaves some out. The data contain fewer than 50,000 clones, approximately 84% of them singletons. The sequencing input was CD4+ T cells from blood buffy coats. Receptors were obtained from a human donor in good health.

The V gene is TRBV27, the J gene TRBJ2-6, with a weak D call TRBD2 (6 bases). Germline-derived CDR1 and CDR2 are MNHEY and SMNVEV (reference sequence). The CDR3 runs 15 residues. The V gene lost 3 bases and the J gene lost 2 bases, with 8 bases spanning the gap. The CDR3 nucleotides read TGTGCCAGCAGTTTTTGGGAGGCTGGGGCCAACGTCCTGACTTTC. This codes for CASSFWEAGANVLTF.

J is TRBJ1-2 and V is TRBV19; TRBD1 is a possible D gene (6 bases). The CDR3 has 15 residues. The V and J ends lost 4 bases and 3 bases respectively, with 15 bases between them. Germline CDR1 reads LNHDA; CDR2 reads SQIVND (reference sequence). CDR3 residues: CASSKSRGSDYGYTF. CDR3 in DNA: TGTGCCAGTAGTAAAAGCAGGGGTTCTGACTATGGCTACACCTTC.

The genes are TRBV13 and TRBJ2-7; the D gene is possibly TRBD2 (6 bases). The CDR3 runs 14 residues. CDR1 is PRHDT and CDR2 is FYEKMQ in the germline V gene (reference sequence). Trimming removed 7 bases from V and 2 bases from J, with 15 bases in between. The CDR3 DNA follows: TGTGCCAGCACACGAGGAGGGTTTCCCTACGAGCAGTACTTC. This encodes CASTRGGFPYEQYF.

The chain combines TRBV19 with TRBJ1-5; D is unresolved. V was cut by 6 bases and J by 3 bases, with 9 bases left in between. Germline assignment: CDR1 LNHDA and CDR2 SQIVND (reference sequence). This CDR3 region has 13 residues. CDR3 sequence (DNA): TGTGCCAGTAGCACTTTACACAATCAGCCCCAGCATTTT. Amino acids: CASSTLHNQPQHF.

This clone was seen a single time. The J gene is TRBJ1-1, the V gene TRBV4-1; TRBD1 might be the D (5 bases). The V end was cut by 5 bases, the J end by 6 bases, with 19 bases between. CDR1 and CDR2 (germline): MGHRA, YSYEKL. The CDR3 runs 15 residues. The CDR3 loop is CASSSRSGGRSEAFF. The CDR3 DNA reads TGCGCCAGCAGCTCTCGTTCGGGGGGTAGGTCTGAAGCTTTCTTT.

The table lists this clone with a few counts. The chain uses TRBV6-5 and TRBJ1-5; 8 bases line up with TRBD1. CDR1 MNHEY and CDR2 SVGAGI come from the germline V gene. CDR3 size: 12 residues. With V trimmed by 10 bases and J by 7 bases, 6 bases remained unmatched. CDR3 coding DNA: TGTGCCACTCGGACAGGGAAACAGCCCCAGCATTTT. The encoded protein is CATRTGKQPQHF.

The chain couples TRBV29-1 to TRBJ1-4, with 7 bases that match TRBD1. Germline CDR1 and CDR2: SQVTM and ANQGSEA. V trimming: 6 bases; J trimming: 10 bases; junction bases outside the gene matches: 11. The CDR3 has 13 residues. This CDR3 reads CSVATGVGGKLFF. CDR3 in DNA: TGCAGCGTCGCTACAGGGGTCGGAGGAAAACTGTTTTTT.

The V and J genes are TRBV28 and TRBJ2-7, with 8 bases that match TRBD1. CDR3 length: 14 amino acids. CDR1 is MDHEN and CDR2 is SYDVKM in the germline V gene. V was clipped by 8 bases and J by 7 bases; unmatched bases: 13. The CDR3 nucleotides are TGTGCCAGCCGTCGACAGGGGCTAATAGGTGAGCAGTACTTC. Translating gives CASRRQGLIGEQYF. Variable domain in full (rest from reference TRBV28 and TRBJ2-7): DVKVTQSSRYLVKRTGEKVFLECVQDMDHENMFWYRQDPGLGLRLIYFSYDVKMKEKGDIPEGYSVSREKKERFSLILESASTNQTSMYLCASRRQGLIGEQYFGPGTRLTVT.

J is TRBJ1-6 and V is TRBV5-6; D is possibly TRBD1 (5 bases). The germline V gene has CDR1 SGHDT and CDR2 YYEEEE. The ends were cut back, 0 bases at V and 9 bases at J, with 10 bases in the middle. The CDR3 loop spans 14 amino acids. The CDR3 region has the DNA TGTGCCAGCAGCTTGGCAGGGTTGGGTTCACCCCTCCACTTT. Translation: CASSLAGLGSPLHF.

The CDR3 nucleotides are TGTGCCAGCTCACCCATCACCGGGCTTCTAACTAATGGCTACACCTTC. This gives the protein CASSPITGLLTNGYTF. The V gene is TRBV18, the J gene TRBJ1-2; D is unclear. CDR3 length: 16 residues. Germline V gene data show CDR1 as KGHSH and CDR2 as LQKENI. V was clipped by 3 bases and J by 6 bases, with 20 bases between them.

The V gene is TRBV4-1, the J gene TRBJ2-3; the D is unclear. This CDR3 has 15 amino acids. The germline gives CDR1 MGHRA, CDR2 YSYEKL. The V and J ends lost 2 bases and 2 bases respectively, with 11 bases between them. CDR3 DNA sequence: TGCGCCAGCAGCCAATTCCCCCGTTCCACAGATACGCAGTATTTT. It specifies CASSQFPRSTDTQYF.

This clone was counted a single time. The chain combines TRBV4-2 with TRBJ1-1; 10 bases are shared with TRBD1. V was clipped by 5 bases and J by 10 bases; unmatched bases: 16. The CDR3 is 16 amino acids. Germline V CDR1 and CDR2: LGHNA, YNFKEQ. CDR3 nucleotide sequence: TGTGCCAGCAGCTACCCGACCGGGACAGGGGCGGGAGGAGCTTTCTTT. This codes for CASSYPTGTGAGGAFF.

The V and J genes are TRBV19 and TRBJ2-1, with D unclear. CDR1 and CDR2 (germline): LNHDA, SQIVND (reference sequence). V was pared by 3 bases and J by 3 bases, with 9 bases between. The CDR3 has 14 amino acids. For the CDR3, the DNA is TGTGCCAGTAGTATGCTCGGGCACTACAATGAGCAGTTCTTC. Translated, it gives CASSMLGHYNEQFF.

The chain is built from TRBV19 and TRBJ1-5, with D maybe TRBD1 (5 bases). Looked up from germline, CDR1 is LNHDA and CDR2 is SQIVND (reference sequence). The CDR3 length is 15 residues. Trimming pared 3 bases from V and 2 bases from J, leaving 11 bases between. CDR3 protein: CASSMVGGGNQPQHF. For the CDR3, the DNA is TGTGCCAGTAGTATGGTCGGGGGGGGCAATCAGCCCCAGCATTTT. Looking up the rest from reference TRBV19 and TRBJ1-5 gives the full variable domain: DGGITQSPKYLFRKEGQNVTLSCEQNLNHDAMYWYRQDPGQGLRLIYYSQIVNDFQKGDIAEGYSVSREKKESFPLTVTSAQKNPTAFYLCASSMVGGGNQPQHFGDGTRLSIL.

This clone was counted a few times. This chain joins TRBV5-6 and TRBJ1-6; no firm D call. In germline, CDR1 is SGHDT, CDR2 YYEEEE. The CDR3 covers 16 residues. V dropped 0 bases and J dropped 3 bases, with 10 bases sitting between them. The CDR3 is CASSLGRRLYNSPLHF. CDR3 nucleotide sequence: TGTGCCAGCAGCTTGGGTCGGCGCCTCTATAATTCACCCCTCCACTTT.

The chain links TRBV5-4 to TRBJ1-2; D remains unclear. V was pared by 5 bases and J by 8 bases, with 16 bases between. The germline V gene encodes CDR1 SGHNT and CDR2 YYREEE (reference sequence). This CDR3 region has 13 residues. This CDR3 is CASSPVGFQGYTF. The DNA of the CDR3 is TGTGCCAGCAGTCCGGTGGGCTTCCAAGGCTACACCTTC.

The chain has TRBV27 and TRBJ1-2; the D gene is possibly TRBD1 (6 bases). The germline gives CDR1 MNHEY, CDR2 SMNVEV (reference sequence). This CDR3 is 13 amino acids long. V was trimmed by 7 bases and J by 7 bases, leaving 16 bases between them. The CDR3, as DNA: TGTGCCAGCACGACCACAGGGTACGGTGGCTACACCTTC. This translates into CASTTTGYGGYTF.

This rearrangement joins TRBV9 to TRBJ1-6; 10 nucleotides align to TRBD1. Per germline, CDR1 SGDLS and CDR2 YYNGEE. The trim removed 7 bases at V and 6 bases at J, leaving 7 bases unmatched. This CDR3 has 15 amino acids. CDR3 sequence reads: CASAAGTGVNSPLHF. CDR3 nucleotide sequence: TGTGCCAGCGCAGCCGGGACAGGGGTTAATTCACCCCTCCACTTT.

The chain uses TRBV19 and TRBJ2-7, with 10 bases lining up with TRBD1. V was pared by 9 bases and J by 2 bases, with 10 bases of the junction left unmatched. CDR3 length equals 15 residues. CDR1 and CDR2 (germline): LNHDA, SQIVND (reference sequence). The CDR3 DNA is TGTGCCAGCGGGACAGGGGCGTATGGGACCTACGAGCAGTACTTC. Translating gives CASGTGAYGTYEQYF.

The chain has TRBV11-2 and TRBJ2-1; 8 bases are shared with TRBD2. This CDR3 comprises 13 residues. CDR1 SGHAT and CDR2 FQNNGV come from the germline V gene. V shed 7 bases, J shed 9 bases, and the junction held 8 bases outside the gene matches. The CDR3 nucleotides are TGTGCCAGCAAGACTATAGCGGGACCTGAGCAGTTCTTC. Protein: CASKTIAGPEQFF.